The 10 T cell receptor beta chains below were found in one sample sequenced in a study of T cells in Graves' hyperthyroidism and ophthalmopathy. There were TCR beta CDR3 regions amplified from RNA transcripts. TCR CDR3 underwent first-round RT-PCR with the HTBI primer set. One entry per CDR3 protein results from TCRdb running MiXCR on the multiplex PCR reads. The sample lists hundreds of thousands of distinct CDR3 sequences, 45% occurring once. Specimen: peripheral blood or thyroid tissue (not recorded which). The source is an adult man with Graves' disease, either hyperthyroidism or ophthalmopathy (not recorded which).

The table lists this clonotype with many counts. The genes are TRBV7-2 and TRBJ2-7, with 14 bases lining up with TRBD2. Per the germline V gene, CDR1 is SGHTA and CDR2 is FQGNSA. The V and J ends lost 5 bases and 11 bases, in that order; junction bases with no gene match: 14. The CDR3 extends over 16 amino acids. CDR3 nucleotide sequence: TGTGCCAGCAGCCCAGGAGGGGGACTAGCGGGAGTACCTAAGTACTTC. It is translated as CASSPGGGLAGVPKYF.

Only a few counts were recorded for this clonotype. The gene calls are TRBV6-1 and TRBJ1-1; D remains unclear. Germline assignment: CDR1 MNHNS and CDR2 SASEGT. The germline V and J ends were trimmed by 2 bases and 9 bases, with 13 bases remaining between them. This CDR3 has 13 residues. CDR3 coding DNA: TGTGCCAGCAGTGAAACCGGCAGACTAAAAGCTTTCTTT. It encodes CASSETGRLKAFF.

Comment on this clonotype: A read error may explain this, as a much larger clone is one base away. V is TRBV7-9 and J is TRBJ1-5; D unclear. Germline V gene lookup returns CDR1 SEHNR and CDR2 FQNEAQ (reference sequence). This CDR3 is 14 amino acids long. V was trimmed by 6 bases and J by 9 bases, leaving 18 bases between them. The CDR3 loop is CASSECGEVGPQHF. The CDR3 bases are TGTGCCAGCAGTGAATGTGGGGAGGTAGGGCCCCAGCATTTT. Together with reference TRBV7-9 and TRBJ1-5, the CDR3 gives the full variable domain: DTGVSQNPRHKITKRGQNVTFRCDPISEHNRLYWYRQTLGQGPEFLTYFQNEAQLEKSRLLSDRFSAERPKGSFSTLEIQRTEQGDSAMYLCASSECGEVGPQHFGDGTRLSIL.

The CDR3 here is CASNTGGMTEAFF. CDR3 nucleotide sequence: TGCGCCAGCAATACAGGGGGGATGACTGAAGCTTTCTTT. The chain employs TRBV10-2 and TRBJ1-1, with 8 positions matching TRBD1. V trimming: 7 bases; J trimming: 5 bases; junction bases outside the gene matches: 6. The V gene's germline CDR1 is WSHSY and CDR2 SAAADI. This CDR3 spans 13 amino acids.

This clonotype was counted ten times or more. This rearrangement joins TRBV12-3 or TRBV12-4 to TRBJ1-5, with D maybe TRBD1 (5 bases). CDR3 length equals 14 residues. V dropped 4 bases and J dropped 9 bases, with 16 bases sitting between them. This chain's CDR3 is CASSWDRGGAPQHF. The CDR3 DNA follows: TGTGCCAGCAGTTGGGACCGCGGAGGTGCGCCCCAGCATTTT.

This clonotype was detected ten times or more. The chain carries TRBV29-1 and TRBJ1-4, with TRBD1 matching over 8 bases. CDR1 and CDR2 from the germline V gene are SQVTM and ANQGSEA. The ends lost 5 bases at V and 3 bases at J; junction bases unmatched: 5. The length of the CDR3 is 14 residues. CDR3 sequence reads: CSVTGQGSNEKLFF. CDR3 bases: TGCAGCGTTACCGGACAGGGATCTAATGAAAAACTGTTTTTT.

With respect to this clonotype: Given the absence of the conserved phenylalanine or tryptophan at the CDR3 end, a read error is likely. This rearrangement joins TRBV11-2 to TRBJ1-1; perhaps TRBD1 as D (5 bases). In germline, CDR1 is SGHAT, CDR2 FQNNGV. V was shortened by 6 bases and J by 3 bases, with 11 bases between the two germline ends. This CDR3 spans 13 amino acids. CDR3 residues: CASRAQGDTEAFL. For the CDR3, the DNA is TGTGCCAGCAGGGCCCAGGGTGACACTGAAGCTTTCCTT.

The chain has TRBV12-3 or TRBV12-4 and TRBJ2-3; possibly TRBD2 for D (6 bases). This CDR3 contains 15 residues. Trimming shortened V by 8 bases and J by 6 bases, and 21 bases separated the two germline ends. The CDR3 DNA follows: TGTGCCAGCGCCAGGCCCGGGGGTCGAGGGGATACGCAGTATTTT. It translates to CASARPGGRGDTQYF.

This clonotype was counted once. The chain joins TRBV2 to TRBJ1-4; 8 bases align to TRBD1. Germline V gene lookup returns CDR1 SNHLY and CDR2 FYNNEI. V was pared by 7 bases and J by 5 bases, with 6 bases of the junction left unmatched. The CDR3 loop spans 14 amino acids. The CDR3, as DNA: TGTGCCAGCACGGAGGACAGGGTGAATGAAAAACTGTTTTTT. This gives the protein CASTEDRVNEKLFF.

This clonotype was seen ten or more times. This rearrangement joins TRBV2 to TRBJ1-1; 8 bases match TRBD1. The ends lost 7 bases at V and 4 bases at J; junction bases unmatched: 8. CDR1 and CDR2 (germline): SNHLY, FYNNEI. CDR3 length: 14 amino acids. This chain's CDR3 is CASTNRGSVTEAFF. The CDR3 nucleotides are TGTGCCAGCACCAACAGGGGGAGTGTCACTGAAGCTTTCTTT.